These T cell receptor beta chains were read from a single sample in a study of T cell changes during pregnancy in multiple sclerosis. Assay: immunoSEQ multiplex PCR; the TCRdb copy retains only in-frame clones and omits some. The sample holds about 110,000 clones, 80% to 95% seen once. Sequencing used peripheral blood, obtained after pregnancy. The receptor source for this set is a female donor with multiple sclerosis, enrolled in a pregnancy study. The CDR3 runs from the conserved cysteine through the conserved F or W. A D gene is named only where the DNA matches it firmly. Only part of the rows carry a size: once, few, many, or a class if the clone is expanded.

j_call: TRBJ2-1
v_call: TRBV2
clone_size: NA
d_call: NA
cdr3_length: 13
cdr3_nt: TGTGCCAGCAGTGAAGCGCTGCGGGATGGCGAGTTCTTC
cdr3_aa: CASSEALRDGEFF

j_call: TRBJ2-1
v_call: TRBV2
clone_size: NA
d_call: TRBD2
cdr3_length: 18
cdr3_nt: TGTGCCACTACATCCGGGACTAGCGGATCTCTTTTTTACAATGAGCAGTTCTTC
cdr3_aa: CATTSGTSGSLFYNEQFF

j_call: TRBJ2-7
v_call: TRBV9
clone_size: NA
d_call: TRBD2
cdr3_length: 14
cdr3_nt: TGTGCCAGCAGCGTTTCAGCGGGGAGCTACGAGCAGTACTTC
cdr3_aa: CASSVSAGSYEQYF

j_call: TRBJ2-7
v_call: TRBV27
clone_size: NA
d_call: TRBD2
cdr3_length: 16
cdr3_nt: TGTGCCAGCAGCAGAGATGGGCGGGAGCCGGCCTACGAGCAGTACTTC
cdr3_aa: CASSRDGREPAYEQYF

j_call: TRBJ2-2
v_call: TRBV11-2
clone_size: NA
d_call: TRBD2
cdr3_length: 16
cdr3_nt: TGTGCCAGCAGCTTAAGGGCCGGGAGGGCCACCGGGGAGCTGTTTTTT
cdr3_aa: CASSLRAGRATGELFF

j_call: TRBJ1-5
v_call: TRBV5-6
clone_size: NA
d_call: NA
cdr3_length: 15
cdr3_nt: TGTGCCAGCAGCTTGGGAGGATTCAGCAATCAGCCCCAGCATTTT
cdr3_aa: CASSLGGFSNQPQHF

j_call: TRBJ2-3
v_call: TRBV11-2
clone_size: NA
d_call: TRBD2
cdr3_length: 16
cdr3_nt: TGTGCCAGCAGCTCGTCTAGCGGGGGGGCCACAGATACGCAGTATTTT
cdr3_aa: CASSSSSGGATDTQYF

j_call: TRBJ2-5
v_call: TRBV2
clone_size: NA
d_call: TRBD1
cdr3_length: 15
cdr3_nt: TGTGCCAGCACCCCGGGCAGGGGGCGTTTGGAGACCCAGTACTTC
cdr3_aa: CASTPGRGRLETQYF

j_call: TRBJ1-5
v_call: TRBV6-1
clone_size: NA
d_call: TRBD1
cdr3_length: 14
cdr3_nt: TGTGCCAGCATCCTGGACAGGGAGAATCAGCCCCAGCATTTT
cdr3_aa: CASILDRENQPQHF

j_call: TRBJ1-1
v_call: TRBV27
clone_size: NA
d_call: NA
cdr3_length: 17
cdr3_nt: TGTGCCAGCAGCCCCCCCGGGAGGGCACAGTCGAACACTGAAGCTTTCTTT
cdr3_aa: CASSPPGRAQSNTEAFF

j_call: TRBJ2-5
v_call: TRBV5-1
clone_size: NA
d_call: TRBD2
cdr3_length: 16
cdr3_nt: TGCGCCAGCAGCCTGGGACTAGCGGGAGGGCAAGAGACCCAGTACTTC
cdr3_aa: CASSLGLAGGQETQYF

j_call: TRBJ1-2
v_call: TRBV7-9
clone_size: once
d_call: NA
cdr3_length: 13
cdr3_nt: TGTGCCAGCAGCCCCGGCCAGGACTATGGCTACACCTTC
cdr3_aa: CASSPGQDYGYTF

j_call: TRBJ2-3
v_call: TRBV5-1
clone_size: NA
d_call: NA
cdr3_length: 14
cdr3_nt: TGCGCCAGTCACAGACAGGACCTCACAGATACGCAGTATTTT
cdr3_aa: CASHRQDLTDTQYF

j_call: TRBJ1-5
v_call: TRBV5-1
clone_size: NA
d_call: NA
cdr3_length: 13
cdr3_nt: TGCGCCAGCAGCTTGGGTCTCGATCAGCCCCAGCATTTT
cdr3_aa: CASSLGLDQPQHF

j_call: TRBJ2-1
v_call: TRBV5-6
clone_size: NA
d_call: NA
cdr3_length: 15
cdr3_nt: TGTGCCAGCAGCGTCTTGGGGGGTACGTACAATGAGCAGTTCTTC
cdr3_aa: CASSVLGGTYNEQFF

j_call: TRBJ2-3
v_call: TRBV4-1
clone_size: few
d_call: TRBD2
cdr3_length: 18
cdr3_nt: TGCGCCAGCAGCCGCGCGGGACTAGCGGGAGGTGGCACAGATACGCAGTATTTT
cdr3_aa: CASSRAGLAGGGTDTQYF

j_call: TRBJ2-3
v_call: TRBV23-1
clone_size: NA
d_call: TRBD2
cdr3_length: 21
cdr3_nt: TGCGCCAGCAGTCAATCGGTGCGGGCGCTAGCGGGGGGGCCAGCCCCAGATACGCAGTATTTT
cdr3_aa: CASSQSVRALAGGPAPDTQYF

j_call: TRBJ2-5
v_call: TRBV5-1
clone_size: NA
d_call: NA
cdr3_length: 13
cdr3_nt: TGCGCCAGCAGCCGACAAGTCCAAGAGACCCAGTACTTC
cdr3_aa: CASSRQVQETQYF

j_call: TRBJ2-1
v_call: TRBV10-3
clone_size: NA
d_call: NA
cdr3_length: 12
cdr3_nt: TGTGCCATCAGTGAGTCGATCGGTGAGCAGTTCTTC
cdr3_aa: CAISESIGEQFF

j_call: TRBJ2-3
v_call: TRBV7-3
clone_size: NA
d_call: TRBD2
cdr3_length: 17
cdr3_nt: TGTGCCAGCAGCTTGATAGCGGGGGGGTCCGGCACAGATACGCAGTATTTT
cdr3_aa: CASSLIAGGSGTDTQYF

j_call: TRBJ2-7
v_call: TRBV28
clone_size: NA
d_call: TRBD1
cdr3_length: 14
cdr3_nt: TGTGCCAGCAGTCTCCCGGGACAGATGCGCGAGCAGTACTTC
cdr3_aa: CASSLPGQMREQYF

j_call: TRBJ1-5
v_call: TRBV28
clone_size: NA
d_call: TRBD1
cdr3_length: 16
cdr3_nt: TGTGCCAGTACCTCGCGACAGGGCAAAGGCAATCAGCCCCAGCATTTT
cdr3_aa: CASTSRQGKGNQPQHF

j_call: TRBJ1-2
v_call: TRBV5-1
clone_size: NA
d_call: TRBD1
cdr3_length: 16
cdr3_nt: TGCGCCAGCAGCTTAATAGGCGGACAGGGGGCGCACGGCTACACCTTC
cdr3_aa: CASSLIGGQGAHGYTF

j_call: TRBJ2-3
v_call: TRBV5-8
clone_size: NA
d_call: TRBD2
cdr3_length: 15
cdr3_nt: TGTGCCAGCAGCCCACTAGCGGGGGGGTCAGATACGCAGTATTTT
cdr3_aa: CASSPLAGGSDTQYF

j_call: TRBJ1-1
v_call: TRBV2
clone_size: NA
d_call: NA
cdr3_length: 15
cdr3_nt: TGTGCCAGCAGTGAAAATCGCGGGGGTGGGACTGAAGCTTTCTTT
cdr3_aa: CASSENRGGGTEAFF

j_call: TRBJ2-6
v_call: TRBV5-1
clone_size: NA
d_call: TRBD1
cdr3_length: 16
cdr3_nt: TGCGCCAGCAGCAGAGGACAGGGGAGCGGGGCCAACGTCCTGACTTTC
cdr3_aa: CASSRGQGSGANVLTF

j_call: TRBJ1-1
v_call: TRBV18
clone_size: few
d_call: NA
cdr3_length: 15
cdr3_nt: TGTGCCAGCTCACCAAAGTCGGGGGAGGCCACTGAAGCTTTCTTT
cdr3_aa: CASSPKSGEATEAFF

j_call: TRBJ2-1
v_call: TRBV5-1
clone_size: NA
d_call: NA
cdr3_length: 14
cdr3_nt: TGCGCCAGCAGATCCGTCCTGGCAAACAATGAGCAGTTCTTC
cdr3_aa: CASRSVLANNEQFF

j_call: TRBJ1-2
v_call: TRBV19
clone_size: NA
d_call: TRBD1
cdr3_length: 15
cdr3_nt: TGTGCCAGTAGTATCCTCACAGGGGCACACTATGGCTACACCTTC
cdr3_aa: CASSILTGAHYGYTF

j_call: TRBJ2-7
v_call: TRBV6-5
clone_size: NA
d_call: NA
cdr3_length: 14
cdr3_nt: TGTGCCAGCAGTTCAGATCCATCCTCCTACGAGCAGTACTTC
cdr3_aa: CASSSDPSSYEQYF

j_call: TRBJ2-7
v_call: TRBV6-1
clone_size: NA
d_call: TRBD1
cdr3_length: 13
cdr3_nt: TGTGCCAGCAGGGGGGACAGGGGTTACGAGCAGTACTTC
cdr3_aa: CASRGDRGYEQYF

j_call: TRBJ2-2
v_call: TRBV30
clone_size: once
d_call: NA
cdr3_length: 14
cdr3_nt: TGTGCCTGGAATTTGGGAGCGGGCACCGGGGAGCTGTTTTTT
cdr3_aa: CAWNLGAGTGELFF

j_call: TRBJ2-2
v_call: TRBV28
clone_size: NA
d_call: TRBD1
cdr3_length: 12
cdr3_nt: TGTGCCAGCAGTCGACAGGGCGGGGAGCTGTTTTTT
cdr3_aa: CASSRQGGELFF

j_call: TRBJ1-1
v_call: TRBV6-6
clone_size: NA
d_call: TRBD1
cdr3_length: 14
cdr3_nt: TGTGCCAGCGTCCCGACAGGGGGAAACACTGAAGCTTTCTTT
cdr3_aa: CASVPTGGNTEAFF

j_call: TRBJ1-1
v_call: TRBV28
clone_size: NA
d_call: NA
cdr3_length: 13
cdr3_nt: TGTGCCAGCAGCGGGGTTGAGTACACTGAAGCTTTCTTT
cdr3_aa: CASSGVEYTEAFF

j_call: TRBJ1-1
v_call: TRBV9
clone_size: NA
d_call: NA
cdr3_length: 13
cdr3_nt: TGTGCCAGCAGCGTGTCAGGGAACACTGAAGCTTTCTTT
cdr3_aa: CASSVSGNTEAFF

j_call: TRBJ2-6
v_call: TRBV7-3
clone_size: NA
d_call: TRBD1
cdr3_length: 19
cdr3_nt: TGTGCCAGCAGCTCTAAGCAACCGGGACAGGGGTCAGGGGCCAACGTCCTGACTTTC
cdr3_aa: CASSSKQPGQGSGANVLTF

j_call: TRBJ2-1
v_call: TRBV7-3
clone_size: NA
d_call: NA
cdr3_length: 16
cdr3_nt: TGTGCCAGCAGTATGGTGGGGCCCGGGCCCTACAATGAGCAGTTCTTC
cdr3_aa: CASSMVGPGPYNEQFF

j_call: TRBJ2-3
v_call: TRBV4-1
clone_size: once
d_call: TRBD2
cdr3_length: 16
cdr3_nt: TGCGCCAGCAGCCAAGCTGCTAGCGGGGGGTGGGGTACGCAGTATTTT
cdr3_aa: CASSQAASGGWGTQYF

j_call: TRBJ1-2
v_call: TRBV27
clone_size: NA
d_call: TRBD1
cdr3_length: 15
cdr3_nt: TGTGCCAGCAGTTTCAACCGGGACAGGGGAAGTGGCTACACCTTC
cdr3_aa: CASSFNRDRGSGYTF

j_call: TRBJ2-3
v_call: TRBV6-1
clone_size: NA
d_call: TRBD1
cdr3_length: 14
cdr3_nt: TGTGCCAGCAGCTGGGACAGGGAAGTAGATACGCAGTATTTT
cdr3_aa: CASSWDREVDTQYF

j_call: TRBJ2-5
v_call: TRBV30
clone_size: NA
d_call: NA
cdr3_length: 14
cdr3_nt: TGTGCCTGGAGTAAGGGGGGGGGCCGGGAGACCCAGTACTTC
cdr3_aa: CAWSKGGGRETQYF

j_call: TRBJ2-1
v_call: TRBV20-1
clone_size: NA
d_call: NA
cdr3_length: 10
cdr3_nt: TGCAGTGCTTGGGGCCTGAGGCAGTTCTTC
cdr3_aa: CSAWGLRQFF

j_call: TRBJ2-7
v_call: TRBV11-1
clone_size: NA
d_call: NA
cdr3_length: 13
cdr3_nt: TGTGCCAGCAGCTTGCCCCAGGGTTACGAGCAGTACTTC
cdr3_aa: CASSLPQGYEQYF

j_call: TRBJ1-3
v_call: TRBV10-3
clone_size: NA
d_call: NA
cdr3_length: 16
cdr3_nt: TGTGCCATCAGTCTAGGACAAAGCGCTGCTGGAAACACCATATATTTT
cdr3_aa: CAISLGQSAAGNTIYF

j_call: TRBJ2-1
v_call: TRBV7-3
clone_size: NA
d_call: TRBD2
cdr3_length: 16
cdr3_nt: TGTGCCAGCAGCTCTAGCGGGGTTAGCTCCTACAATGAGCAGTTCTTC
cdr3_aa: CASSSSGVSSYNEQFF

j_call: TRBJ2-1
v_call: TRBV2
clone_size: few
d_call: NA
cdr3_length: 12
cdr3_nt: TGTGCCAGCAGTGAGCGGTACAATGAGCAGTTCTTC
cdr3_aa: CASSERYNEQFF

j_call: TRBJ2-1
v_call: TRBV9
clone_size: NA
d_call: TRBD1
cdr3_length: 14
cdr3_nt: TGTGCCAGCAGCGTAGAGGGACAGACAAATGAGCAGTTCTTC
cdr3_aa: CASSVEGQTNEQFF

j_call: TRBJ1-1
v_call: TRBV27
clone_size: NA
d_call: NA
cdr3_length: 17
cdr3_nt: TGTGCCAGCAGTTTATCGTGGGGCCCATTCCAGAACACTGAAGCTTTCTTT
cdr3_aa: CASSLSWGPFQNTEAFF

j_call: TRBJ1-5
v_call: TRBV30
clone_size: NA
d_call: TRBD1
cdr3_length: 14
cdr3_nt: TGTGCCTGGAGTGTTGGTCAGGGGGTAGGGCCCCAGCATTTT
cdr3_aa: CAWSVGQGVGPQHF

j_call: TRBJ1-3
v_call: TRBV5-1
clone_size: NA
d_call: TRBD1
cdr3_length: 14
cdr3_nt: TGCGCCAGCAGCTCCGGGACAGGGTGGAACACCATATATTTT
cdr3_aa: CASSSGTGWNTIYF

j_call: TRBJ1-1
v_call: TRBV25-1
clone_size: NA
d_call: TRBD1
cdr3_length: 14
cdr3_nt: TGTGCCAGCAGTGAGCATGGGACAGGACTCCAAGCTTTCTTT
cdr3_aa: CASSEHGTGLQAFF

j_call: TRBJ1-1
v_call: TRBV5-6
clone_size: few
d_call: NA
cdr3_length: 12
cdr3_nt: TGTGCCAGCAGGCGCCGATGGACTGAAGCTTTCTTT
cdr3_aa: CASRRRWTEAFF

j_call: TRBJ2-1
v_call: TRBV9
clone_size: NA
d_call: NA
cdr3_length: 14
cdr3_nt: TGTGCCAGCAGCGTAGATTATAGCCGCAATGAGCAGTTCTTC
cdr3_aa: CASSVDYSRNEQFF

j_call: TRBJ2-5
v_call: TRBV5-1
clone_size: NA
d_call: TRBD2
cdr3_length: 16
cdr3_nt: TGCGCCAGCAGCTTGGAGGGGCTAGCGGGCCAAGAGACCCAGTACTTC
cdr3_aa: CASSLEGLAGQETQYF

j_call: TRBJ2-7
v_call: TRBV28
clone_size: NA
d_call: NA
cdr3_length: 13
cdr3_nt: TGTGCCAGCAGTCCCGGGAGCTCCTACGAGCAGTACTTC
cdr3_aa: CASSPGSSYEQYF

j_call: TRBJ2-1
v_call: TRBV10-3
clone_size: once
d_call: NA
cdr3_length: 12
cdr3_nt: TGTGCCATCAAGTCAGACTCAAATGAGCAGTTCTTC
cdr3_aa: CAIKSDSNEQFF

j_call: TRBJ1-3
v_call: TRBV10-3
clone_size: NA
d_call: NA
cdr3_length: 12
cdr3_nt: TGTGCCTCGACGCGGTCTGGAAACACCATATATTTT
cdr3_aa: CASTRSGNTIYF

j_call: TRBJ1-2
v_call: TRBV6-6
clone_size: NA
d_call: NA
cdr3_length: 14
cdr3_nt: TGTGCCAGCAGTTACTCGCAGGATCACTATGGCTACACCTTC
cdr3_aa: CASSYSQDHYGYTF

j_call: TRBJ1-5
v_call: TRBV7-2
clone_size: NA
d_call: NA
cdr3_length: 15
cdr3_nt: TGTGCCAGCAGCTCGGGGTCATTGGGCAATCAGCCCCAGCATTTT
cdr3_aa: CASSSGSLGNQPQHF